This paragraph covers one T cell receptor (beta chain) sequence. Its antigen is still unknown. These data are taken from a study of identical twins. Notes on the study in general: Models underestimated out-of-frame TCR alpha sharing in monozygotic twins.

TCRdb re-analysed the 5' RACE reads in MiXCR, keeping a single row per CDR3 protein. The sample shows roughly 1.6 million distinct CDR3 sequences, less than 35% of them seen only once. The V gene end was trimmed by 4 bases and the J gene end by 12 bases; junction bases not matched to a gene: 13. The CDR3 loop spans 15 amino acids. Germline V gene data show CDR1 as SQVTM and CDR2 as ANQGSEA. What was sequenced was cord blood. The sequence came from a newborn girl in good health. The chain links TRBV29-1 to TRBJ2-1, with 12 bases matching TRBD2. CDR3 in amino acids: CSVANRLAGGRGQFF. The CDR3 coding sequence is TGCAGCGTTGCGAATCGGCTAGCGGGAGGGCGAGGGCAGTTCTTC.